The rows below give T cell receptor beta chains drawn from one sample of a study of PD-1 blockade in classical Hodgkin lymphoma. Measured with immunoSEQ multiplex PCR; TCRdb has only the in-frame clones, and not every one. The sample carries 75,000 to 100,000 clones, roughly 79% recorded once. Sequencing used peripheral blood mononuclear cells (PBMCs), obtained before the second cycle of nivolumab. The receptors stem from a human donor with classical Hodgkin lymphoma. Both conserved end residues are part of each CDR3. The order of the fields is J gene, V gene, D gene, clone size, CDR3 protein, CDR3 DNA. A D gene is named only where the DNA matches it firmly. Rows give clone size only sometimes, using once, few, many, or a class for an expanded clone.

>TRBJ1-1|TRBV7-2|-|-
CASSLAGTFAFF
TGTGCCAGCAGCTTAGCGGGGACATTTGCTTTCTTT
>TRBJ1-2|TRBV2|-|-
CASTSPPRYGYTF
TGTGCCAGCACCAGCCCACCTAGATATGGCTACACCTTC
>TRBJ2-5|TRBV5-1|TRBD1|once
CASSPGQGAPETQYF
TGCGCCAGCAGCCCTGGACAGGGGGCCCCAGAGACCCAGTACTTC
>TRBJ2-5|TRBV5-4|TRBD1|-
CASSWDSQQQETQYF
TGTGCCAGCAGCTGGGACAGCCAACAACAAGAGACCCAGTACTTC
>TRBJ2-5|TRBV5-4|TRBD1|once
CASSAWDRGFETQYF
TGTGCCAGCAGCGCGTGGGACAGGGGGTTTGAGACCCAGTACTTC
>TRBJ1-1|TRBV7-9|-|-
CASSLGRTEAFF
TGTGCCAGCAGCTTAGGGCGGACTGAAGCTTTCTTT
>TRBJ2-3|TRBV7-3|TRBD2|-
CASSLSGSAAGDTQYF
TGTGCCAGCAGCCTTAGCGGGAGCGCCGCCGGGGATACGCAGTATTTT
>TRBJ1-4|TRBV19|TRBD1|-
CASSRDRITEKLFF
TGTGCCAGTAGCCGGGACAGGATTACCGAAAAACTGTTTTTT
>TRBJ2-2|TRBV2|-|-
CATTAEAGNTGELFF
TGTGCCACCACCGCAGAGGCGGGGAACACCGGGGAGCTGTTTTTT
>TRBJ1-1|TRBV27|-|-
CASSPRQAMNTEAFF
TGTGCCAGCAGTCCACGACAGGCCATGAACACTGAAGCTTTCTTT
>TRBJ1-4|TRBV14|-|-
CASSQDQGGTEKLFF
TGTGCCAGCAGCCAAGATCAGGGAGGGACGGAAAAACTGTTTTTT
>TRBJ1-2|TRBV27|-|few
CASSSIGRDYGYTF
TGTGCCAGCAGTTCCATCGGGAGGGACTATGGCTACACCTTC
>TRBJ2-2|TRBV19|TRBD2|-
CASSMLLAGAGSTGELFF
TGTGCCAGTAGTATGCTACTAGCGGGAGCGGGAAGCACCGGGGAGCTGTTTTTT
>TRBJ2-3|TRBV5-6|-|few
CASSLAGHRGTDTQYF
TGTGCCAGCAGCTTGGCGGGGCACAGGGGCACAGATACGCAGTATTTT
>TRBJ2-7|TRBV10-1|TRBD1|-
CASSTGTGGSYEQYF
TGCGCCAGCAGTACCGGGACAGGGGGCTCCTACGAGCAGTACTTC
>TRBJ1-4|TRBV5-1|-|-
CASSLAGWGFSTNEKLFF
TGCGCCAGCAGCTTGGCCGGTTGGGGGTTCTCGACTAATGAAAAACTGTTTTTT
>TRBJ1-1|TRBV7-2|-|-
CASSLVGRRVAFF
TGTGCCAGCAGCTTAGTAGGGCGGAGGGTTGCTTTCTTT
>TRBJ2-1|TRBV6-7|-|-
CASSYPPEGNEQFF
TGTGCCAGCAGTTACCCCCCGGAAGGTAATGAGCAGTTCTTC
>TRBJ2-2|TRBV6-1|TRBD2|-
CASSGLAATGELFF
TGTGCCAGCTCGGGACTAGCTGCGACCGGGGAGCTGTTTTTT
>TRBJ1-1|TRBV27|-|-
CASSLWGSATEAFF
TGTGCCAGCAGTTTGTGGGGTTCTGCCACTGAAGCTTTCTTT
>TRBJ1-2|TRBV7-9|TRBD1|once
CASSLWDRETYGYTF
TGTGCCAGCAGCTTATGGGACAGGGAGACCTATGGCTACACCTTC
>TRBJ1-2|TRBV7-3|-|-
CASSQATAEGYTF
TGTGCCAGCAGCCAGGCCACGGCGGAGGGCTACACCTTC
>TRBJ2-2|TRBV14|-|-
CASSPGPKGTGELFF
TGTGCCAGCAGCCCCGGACCCAAAGGGACCGGGGAGCTGTTTTTT
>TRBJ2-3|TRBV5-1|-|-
CASSGYGIKAEKGSSTDTQYF
TGCGCCAGCAGCGGGTACGGGATAAAAGCGGAAAAAGGTTCTAGCACAGATACGCAGTATTTT
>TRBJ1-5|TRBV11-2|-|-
CASSLGDSNQPQHF
TGTGCCAGCAGCTTAGGGGACAGCAATCAGCCCCAGCATTTT
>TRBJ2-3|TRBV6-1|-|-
CASSGMVGLQDTQYF
TGTGCCAGCAGTGGGATGGTGGGGCTTCAGGATACGCAGTATTTT
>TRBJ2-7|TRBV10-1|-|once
CASSGGTAGGEQYF
TGCGCCAGCAGTGGCGGGACAGCCGGCGGCGAGCAGTACTTC
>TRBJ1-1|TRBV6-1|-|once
CATRRRGTEAFF
TGTGCCACCCGGCGGAGGGGAACTGAAGCTTTCTTT
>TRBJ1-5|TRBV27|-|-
CASSLSGVNQPQHF
TGTGCCAGCAGTTTATCGGGCGTCAATCAGCCCCAGCATTTT
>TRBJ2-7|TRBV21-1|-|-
CASSPKGDRGAYEQYF
TGTGCCAGCAGCCCCAAAGGGGACAGGGGGGCCTACGAGCAGTACTTC
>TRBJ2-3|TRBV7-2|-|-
CASSPSGQHTDTQYF
TGTGCCAGCAGCCCTTCAGGACAGCACACAGATACGCAGTATTTT
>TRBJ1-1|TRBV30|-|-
CASTRPGGYTEAFF
TGTGCCTCCACCCGCCCGGGGGGCTACACTGAAGCTTTCTTT
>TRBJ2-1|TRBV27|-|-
CASSPRGELGYNEQFF
TGTGCCAGCTCCCCCAGGGGGGAACTAGGCTACAATGAGCAGTTCTTC
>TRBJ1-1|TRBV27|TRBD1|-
CASSFFYPGQGSTEAFF
TGTGCCAGCAGTTTCTTCTATCCGGGACAGGGGTCCACTGAAGCTTTCTTT
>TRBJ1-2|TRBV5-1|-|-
CASSRGGTKESGYTF
TGCGCCAGCAGTCGGGGAGGGACTAAGGAATCTGGCTACACCTTC
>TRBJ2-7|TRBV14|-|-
CASSQSRGGEQYF
TGTGCCAGCAGCCAAAGTCGCGGAGGCGAGCAGTACTTC
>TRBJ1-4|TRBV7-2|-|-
CASSFQPATNEKLFF
TGTGCCAGCAGCTTCCAGCCAGCAACTAATGAAAAACTGTTTTTT
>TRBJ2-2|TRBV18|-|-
CASSPSERTLTGELFF
TGTGCCAGCTCACCATCGGAGCGGACGCTCACCGGGGAGCTGTTTTTT
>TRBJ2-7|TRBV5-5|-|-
CASSFRTKTYEQYF
TGTGCCAGCAGCTTCCGGACTAAAACCTACGAGCAGTACTTC
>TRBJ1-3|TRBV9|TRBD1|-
CASSVYDRGNTIYF
TGTGCCAGCAGCGTATACGACAGGGGGAACACCATATATTTT
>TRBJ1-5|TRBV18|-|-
CASSPSGSQHQPQHF
TGTGCCAGCTCACCATCGGGCAGTCAACATCAGCCCCAGCATTTT
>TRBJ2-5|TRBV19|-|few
CASGAGWRETQYF
TGTGCCAGTGGCGCAGGGTGGAGAGAGACCCAGTACTTC